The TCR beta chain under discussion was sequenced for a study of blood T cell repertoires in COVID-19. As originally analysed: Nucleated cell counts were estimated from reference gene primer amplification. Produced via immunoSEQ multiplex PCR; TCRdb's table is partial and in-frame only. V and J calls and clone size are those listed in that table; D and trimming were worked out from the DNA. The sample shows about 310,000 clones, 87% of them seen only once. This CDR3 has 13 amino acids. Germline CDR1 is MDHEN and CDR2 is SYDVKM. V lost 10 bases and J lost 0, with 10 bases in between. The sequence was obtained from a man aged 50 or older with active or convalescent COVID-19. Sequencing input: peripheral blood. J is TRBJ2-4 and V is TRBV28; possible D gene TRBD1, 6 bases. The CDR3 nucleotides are TGTGCCACCCGGGACACAGCCAAAAACATTCAGTACTTC. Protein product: CATRDTAKNIQYF.